Below, one T cell receptor beta chain is given with its context. Its binding antigen is unknown. The input lacks base qualities; no much larger clone sits a single base away. The junction shows trimming of 6 bases on V and 2 bases on J, and the gene matches do not reach 9 bases of it. The germline V gene specifies SGHVS as CDR1 and FQNEAQ as CDR2. The CDR3 runs 15 amino acids, cysteine and phenylalanine included. This entry keeps only the CDR3 DNA: 45 bases, framed from base 1. The record originates from a study of T-cell reconstitution after alpha-beta-depleted transplantation in children listed by TCRdb under 2016. Turning to the overall study: T-cell immune reconstitution after TCRalphabeta/CD19-depleted allogeneic hematopoietic cell transplantation in children was quantitatively tracked in the study by means of TCR repertoire profiling. What the work shows at the level of the full study, not this receptor alone: Over subsequent months, a decline in hyperexpanded clone frequencies was noted, and after one year, T-cell counts and TCRbeta diversity were mostly ascribed to newly produced T cells. In some patients, the high TCRbeta diversity seen at day 60 was put down to recipient T cells and intrathymic progenitors that had survived conditioning. About two months after transplant, the apparently early recovery of alphabetaT-cell counts reportedly depended on just several hundred clones that had expanded rapidly and came from non-depleted graft cells.

The treatment or condition label corresponds to: allogeneic hematopoietic cell transplantation with graft depleted of TCRalphabeta T cells and CD19 B cells. TCRalphabeta/CD19-depleted allogeneic hematopoietic cell grafts were given to the transplant recipients, all of whom were children. Library construction relied on PCR. These reads were obtained on an Illumina HiSeq 2500. Molecular barcoding was employed in the preparation of TCR libraries, with unique molecular identifiers being used to normalize TCRbeta repertoire quantification. Through fastp at Q25 and MiXCR, TCRdb rebuilt clones from the public reads, retaining in-frame beta chains. One record per CDR3 amino acid sequence lists the most common genes and DNA. The sample table lists about 830,000 distinct CDR3 sequences, 15% to 20% of them with a count of one. The top ten clonotypes cover roughly 4.8% of the sample.

Recombination linked TRBV7-8 to TRBJ2-5; 7 central bases correspond to TRBD1. This sequence was found in a male patient aged 10 to 17 who had a stem cell transplant for acute lymphoblastic leukemia, so the T cells may come from the graft donor. This specimen was PBMCs, mostly from graft donor cells, taken 360 days after TCRalphabeta/CD19-depleted stem cell transplant. The DNA is as follows: TGTGCCAGCAGACCGACCCGACAGGGTCAAGAGACCCAGTACTTC. The translation is CASRPTRQGQETQYF.